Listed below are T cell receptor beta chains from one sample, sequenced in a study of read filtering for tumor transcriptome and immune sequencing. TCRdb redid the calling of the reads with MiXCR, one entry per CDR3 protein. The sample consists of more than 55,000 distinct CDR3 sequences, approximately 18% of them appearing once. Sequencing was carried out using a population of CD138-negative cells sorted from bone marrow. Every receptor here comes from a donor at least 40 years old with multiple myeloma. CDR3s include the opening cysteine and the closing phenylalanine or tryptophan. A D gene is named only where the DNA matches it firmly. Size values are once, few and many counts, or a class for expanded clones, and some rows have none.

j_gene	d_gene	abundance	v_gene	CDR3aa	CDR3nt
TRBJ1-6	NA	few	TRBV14	CASSQYVRSPLHF	TGTGCCAGCAGCCAATACGTACGATCACCCCTCCACTTT
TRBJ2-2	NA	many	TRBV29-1	CSVEGRVAGELFF	TGCAGCGTTGAGGGCAGGGTCGCCGGGGAGCTGTTTTTT
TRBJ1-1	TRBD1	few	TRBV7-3	CASSPGQGLRGGTEAFF	TGTGCCAGCAGCCCGGGACAGGGCCTTCGGGGGGGAACTGAAGCTTTCTTT
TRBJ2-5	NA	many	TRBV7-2	CASSIASGRGWCF	TGTGCCAGCAGCATAGCCAGCGGGCGGGGATGGTGCTTC
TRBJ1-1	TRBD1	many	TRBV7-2	CASSLGGGTGDWAEAFF	TGTGCCAGCAGCTTAGGAGGAGGGACAGGGGATTGGGCTGAAGCTTTCTTT
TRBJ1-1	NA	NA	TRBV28	CASSLVAGWRTEAFF	TGTGCCAGCAGTTTAGTTGCAGGGTGGAGGACTGAAGCTTTCTTT
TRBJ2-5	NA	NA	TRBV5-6	CASSLSHGETQYF	TGTGCCAGCAGCCTGTCCCACGGGGAGACCCAGTACTTC
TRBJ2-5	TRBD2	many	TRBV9	CASSASGGYQETQYF	TGTGCCAGCAGCGCTAGCGGGGGGTACCAAGAGACCCAGTACTTC
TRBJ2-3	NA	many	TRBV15	CATSRRALTSTDTQYF	TGTGCCACCAGCAGACGGGCTCTAACTAGCACAGATACGCAGTATTTT
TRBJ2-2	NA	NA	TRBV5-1	CASSLGLAGKNTGELFF	TGCGCCAGCAGCTTGGGGCTGGCGGGAAAGAACACCGGGGAGCTGTTTTTT
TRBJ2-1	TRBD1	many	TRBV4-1	CASSQGQGSYNEQFF	TGCGCCAGCAGCCAAGGACAGGGCTCCTACAATGAGCAGTTCTTC
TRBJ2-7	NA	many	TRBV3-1	CASSQGNFGGASREQYF	TGTGCCAGCAGCCAAGGCAATTTCGGGGGTGCCTCGCGGGAGCAGTACTTC
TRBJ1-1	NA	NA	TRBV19	CASSIGGHSNTEAFF	TGTGCCAGTAGTATAGGTGGACACTCGAACACTGAAGCTTTCTTT
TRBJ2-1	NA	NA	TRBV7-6	CASTMGIRVGEQFF	TGTGCCAGCACCATGGGGATCAGGGTTGGTGAGCAGTTCTTC
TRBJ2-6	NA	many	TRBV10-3	CAISPSSGANVLTF	TGTGCCATCAGCCCGAGCTCTGGGGCCAACGTCCTGACTTTC
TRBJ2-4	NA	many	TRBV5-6	CASSPAGAKNIQYF	TGTGCCAGCAGCCCCGCGGGGGCCAAAAATATTCAGTACTTC
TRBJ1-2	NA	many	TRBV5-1	CASSRESSSNYGYTF	TGCGCCAGCAGCAGAGAAAGTAGTTCTAACTATGGCTACACCTTC
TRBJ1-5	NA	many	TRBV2	CASSEVGAADQPQHF	TGTGCCAGCAGTGAAGTGGGGGCTGCTGATCAGCCCCAGCATTTT
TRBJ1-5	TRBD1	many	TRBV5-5	CASSWTGGNQPQHF	TGTGCCAGCAGCTGGACAGGCGGCAATCAGCCCCAGCATTTT
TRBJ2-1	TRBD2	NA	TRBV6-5	CASRGTSGGGDEQFF	TGTGCCAGCAGAGGCACTAGCGGGGGGGGCGATGAGCAGTTCTTC
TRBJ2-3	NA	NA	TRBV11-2	CASSLAGFDTQYF	TGTGCCAGCAGCTTAGCAGGGTTTGATACGCAGTATTTT
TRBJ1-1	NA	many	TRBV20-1	CSAIYRTEAFF	TGCAGTGCTATATATAGGACTGAAGCTTTCTTT
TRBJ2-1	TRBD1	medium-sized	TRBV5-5	CASSETGTGVYNEQFF	TGTGCCAGCAGCGAAACCGGGACAGGGGTCTACAATGAGCAGTTCTTC
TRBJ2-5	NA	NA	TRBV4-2	CASSQDRQTRGFETQYF	TGTGCCAGCAGCCAAGATCGGCAGACTAGGGGTTTTGAGACCCAGTACTTC
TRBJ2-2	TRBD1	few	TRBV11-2	CASRKPGQTTGELFF	TGTGCCAGCAGAAAACCGGGACAGACCACCGGGGAGCTGTTTTTT
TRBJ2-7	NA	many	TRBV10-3	CAISVGEYEQYF	TGTGCCATCAGTGTTGGGGAATACGAGCAGTACTTC
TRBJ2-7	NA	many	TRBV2	CASSEAISSGTEYEQYF	TGTGCCAGCAGTGAAGCAATCTCATCCGGGACGGAATACGAGCAGTACTTC
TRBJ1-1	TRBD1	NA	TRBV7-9	CASSPGGGTEAFF	TGTGCCAGCAGCCCAGGGGGGGGGACTGAAGCTTTCTTT
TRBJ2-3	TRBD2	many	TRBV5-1	CASSLELRTSADTQYF	TGCGCCAGCAGCTTGGAATTGAGGACTAGCGCAGATACGCAGTATTTT
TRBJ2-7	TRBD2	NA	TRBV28	CASSFPSGMGEGRKYF	TGTGCCAGCAGTTTCCCCTCCGGGATGGGGGAGGGCCGGAAGTACTTC
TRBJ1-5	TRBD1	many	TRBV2	CASSPTRQGSNQPQHF	TGTGCCAGCAGTCCTACTAGACAGGGATCTAATCAGCCCCAGCATTTT
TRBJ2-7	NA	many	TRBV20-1	CSARSGHSLVNEQYF	TGCAGTGCTAGATCCGGACACTCGCTTGTTAACGAGCAGTACTTC